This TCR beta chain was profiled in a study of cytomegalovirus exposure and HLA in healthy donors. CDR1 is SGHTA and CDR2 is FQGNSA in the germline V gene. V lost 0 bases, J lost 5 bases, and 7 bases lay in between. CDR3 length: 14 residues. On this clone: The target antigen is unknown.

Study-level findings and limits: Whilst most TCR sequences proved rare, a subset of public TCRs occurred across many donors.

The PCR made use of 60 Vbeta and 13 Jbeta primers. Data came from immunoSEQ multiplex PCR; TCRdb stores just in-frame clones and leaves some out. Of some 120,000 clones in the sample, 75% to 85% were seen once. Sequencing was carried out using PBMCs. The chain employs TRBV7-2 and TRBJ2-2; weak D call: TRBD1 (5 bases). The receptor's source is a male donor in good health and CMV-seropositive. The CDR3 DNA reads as TGTGCCAGCAGCTTAGCTCAGGGAACCGGGGAGCTGTTTTTT. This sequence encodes CASSLAQGTGELFF.